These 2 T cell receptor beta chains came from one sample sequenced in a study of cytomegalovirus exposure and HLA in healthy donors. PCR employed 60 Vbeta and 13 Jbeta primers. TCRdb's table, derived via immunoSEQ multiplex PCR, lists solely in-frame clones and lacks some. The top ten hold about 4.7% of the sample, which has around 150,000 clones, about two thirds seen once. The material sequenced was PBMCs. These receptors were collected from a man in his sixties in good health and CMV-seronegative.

CDR3 sequence: CASSPLGQGDYGYTF. In DNA form, the CDR3 reads TGTGCCAGCTCACCACTTGGACAGGGGGACTATGGCTACACCTTC. This chain links TRBV18 with TRBJ1-2, with 10 bases aligning to TRBD1. The CDR3 is 15 amino acids. Germline assignment: CDR1 KGHSH and CDR2 LQKENI. J gave up 3 bases and V 1 base, and 2 bases lay outside the gene matches.

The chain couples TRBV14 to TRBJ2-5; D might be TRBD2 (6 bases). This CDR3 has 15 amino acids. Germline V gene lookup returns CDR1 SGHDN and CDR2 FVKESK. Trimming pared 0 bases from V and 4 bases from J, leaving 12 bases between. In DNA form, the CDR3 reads TGTGCCAGCAGCCAAGAGTGGGAGGAGGTAGAGACCCAGTACTTC. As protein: CASSQEWEEVETQYF.